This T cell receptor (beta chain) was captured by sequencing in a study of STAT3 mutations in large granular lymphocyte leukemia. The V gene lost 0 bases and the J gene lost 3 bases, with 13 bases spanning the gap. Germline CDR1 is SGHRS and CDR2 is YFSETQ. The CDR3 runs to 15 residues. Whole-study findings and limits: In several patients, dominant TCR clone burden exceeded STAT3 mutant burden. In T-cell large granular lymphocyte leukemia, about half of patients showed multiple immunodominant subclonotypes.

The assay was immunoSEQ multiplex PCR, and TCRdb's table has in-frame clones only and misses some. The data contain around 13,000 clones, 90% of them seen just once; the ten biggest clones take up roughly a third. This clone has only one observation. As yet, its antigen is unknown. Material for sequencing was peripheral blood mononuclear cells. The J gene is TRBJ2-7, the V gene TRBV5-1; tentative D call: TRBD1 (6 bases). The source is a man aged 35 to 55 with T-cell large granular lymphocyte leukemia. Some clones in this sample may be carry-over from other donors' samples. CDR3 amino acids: CASSLEPGEIYEQYF. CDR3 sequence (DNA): TGCGCCAGCAGCTTGGAGCCAGGGGAAATCTACGAGCAGTACTTC.